The 9 T cell receptor delta chains listed next were all sequenced from one sample in a study of delta chain sequences of gamma delta T cells. TCRdb ran CATT on the PCR reads. The sample has thousands of delta-chain clones, roughly two thirds seen once; the top ten hold 45% to 60%. Material: a tumor sample. Receptors were obtained from a human donor with breast cancer.

Here the J gene is TRDJ1 and the V gene is not called; the D segment call TRDD3 is taken from the table without a DNA check. The CDR3 extends over 16 amino acids. In DNA, the CDR3 is TGTGCGAGTCACGATATAGGGGGGGAGTACACCGATAAACTCATCTTT. Amino acid sequence: CASHDIGGEYTDKLIF.

Concerning this clone itself: At one end, the junction sequence differs from germline, possibly due to a read error. Written as DNA, the CDR3 is TGTGCCTGCGACTCGTCGGCCCGGGGGATACTTACCGATCAACTCATCTTT. Translated, it gives CACDSSARGILTDQLIF. The gene calls are TRDV2 and TRDJ1; 9 bases line up with TRDD3. CDR1 GEAIGNYY and CDR2 EKD come from the germline V gene. This CDR3 is built from 17 residues.

The chain combines TRDV2 with TRDJ1, with D uncertain. V was cut by 0 bases and J by 4 bases, with 29 bases left in between. The germline gives CDR1 GEAIGNYY, CDR2 EKD. The CDR3 totals 20 residues. This chain's CDR3 is CACDTLSREAYRPYIDKLIF. CDR3 nucleotides: TGTGCCTGTGACACCTTGTCAAGGGAGGCGTACCGTCCTTACATCGATAAACTCATCTTT.

About this clone: This DNA's translation differs at residue 4 from TCRdb's protein, which comes from a much larger clone; a read error is likely, and the protein shown is translated from the DNA. This chain links TRDV2 with TRDJ1; 7 bases match TRDD3. Germline V CDR1 and CDR2: GEAIGNYY, EKD. Trimming at V came to 6 bases and at J to 0 bases, leaving 9 bases not matched to a gene. The CDR3 has 15 amino acids. The CDR3 region has the DNA TGTGCCTGTAACCCAGTGGGGGAGGACACCGATAAACTCATCTTT. Residues: CACNPVGEDTDKLIF.

By frequency in the sample, this clone is medium-sized (0.01 to 0.1%). TCRdb's protein for this DNA is that of a much larger clone and differs from the translation at residue 4, likely a read error; the protein shown is the DNA translation. The V call is TRDV2, the J call TRDJ1, with 7 bases identical to TRDD3. From germline, CDR1 is GEAIGNYY and CDR2 EKD. This CDR3 contains 15 residues. V was pared by 5 bases and J by 0 bases, with 8 bases of the junction left unmatched. The CDR3 loop reads CACVPVGEDTDKLIF. In DNA, the CDR3 is TGTGCCTGTGTCCCAGTGGGGGAGGACACCGATAAACTCATCTTT.

Only a few counts were recorded for this clone. TCRdb's protein, taken from a much larger clone, differs from this DNA's translation at residue 8, likely owing to a read error; the protein displayed comes from the DNA. The chain is built from TRDV2 and TRDJ1, with 11 positions matching TRDD3. V shed 3 bases and J 6 bases; nucleotides not matched to a gene: 29. The CDR3 is 22 residues long. From germline, CDR1 is GEAIGNYY and CDR2 EKD. CDR3 residues: CACDDYRHSLVLGDISGHKLIF. The CDR3 DNA follows: TGTGCCTGTGACGATTACAGGCATTCCCTCGTACTGGGGGATATTTCGGGTCATAAACTCATCTTT.

This chain joins TRDV2 and TRDJ1, with TRDD3 matching 9 bases. Germline-derived CDR1 and CDR2 are GEAIGNYY and EKD. This CDR3 contains 17 residues. CDR3 sequence reads: CSFVTVGIRAYTAKLIF. CDR3 nucleotides: TGTTCTTTTGTCACCGTGGGGATACGGGCGTACACTGCTAAACTCATCTTT.

A word on this clone: The junction departs from the called germline gene at one end, perhaps through a read error. The J gene is TRDJ1, the V gene TRDV2; 10 bases are shared with TRDD3. Germline V gene data show CDR1 as GEAIGNYY and CDR2 as EKD. This CDR3 is 16 amino acids long. Written as DNA, the CDR3 is TGTGCCACAGAGGGGGTAGTGGGGGATACCGGCCATAAGATGATTTTT. It translates to CATEGVVGDTGHKMIF.

The V gene is TRDV2, the J gene TRDJ1; D perhaps matches TRDD3 (6 bases). The CDR3 is 20 residues long. The germline V gene encodes CDR1 GEAIGNYY and CDR2 EKD. Trimming shortened V by 9 bases and J by 0 bases, and 34 bases separated the two germline ends. CDR3 amino acids: CAGGAVSREGDRAYTDKLIF. The DNA for the CDR3 is TGTGCCGGTGGCGCCGTGTCAAGGGAGGGGGACCGCGCTTACACCGATAAACTCATCTTT.